The source of this T cell receptor (beta chain) is a study of blood T cells in healthy people across ages. The germline CDR1 and CDR2 sequences are MNHEY and SVGEGT. The CDR3 covers 12 residues. The germline V and J ends were trimmed by 4 bases and 11 bases, with 14 bases remaining between them. Primed by a sample-barcoded 5' primer and a J-beta primer mix, a second PCR proceeded for about 7 to 11 cycles. TCRdb re-called the 5' RACE reads through MiXCR, storing one row per CDR3 protein. The data hold 660,000 or so distinct CDR3 sequences, with 58% observed a single time. Source material: blood. The V call is TRBV6-2 or TRBV6-3, the J call TRBJ2-5; the D gene is possibly TRBD2 (6 bases). The sequence derives from a man aged 55 to 69 in good health. Written as DNA, the CDR3 is TGTGCCAGCAGTTGGAGGGGAGATACGCAGTACTTC. Translating it yields CASSWRGDTQYF.